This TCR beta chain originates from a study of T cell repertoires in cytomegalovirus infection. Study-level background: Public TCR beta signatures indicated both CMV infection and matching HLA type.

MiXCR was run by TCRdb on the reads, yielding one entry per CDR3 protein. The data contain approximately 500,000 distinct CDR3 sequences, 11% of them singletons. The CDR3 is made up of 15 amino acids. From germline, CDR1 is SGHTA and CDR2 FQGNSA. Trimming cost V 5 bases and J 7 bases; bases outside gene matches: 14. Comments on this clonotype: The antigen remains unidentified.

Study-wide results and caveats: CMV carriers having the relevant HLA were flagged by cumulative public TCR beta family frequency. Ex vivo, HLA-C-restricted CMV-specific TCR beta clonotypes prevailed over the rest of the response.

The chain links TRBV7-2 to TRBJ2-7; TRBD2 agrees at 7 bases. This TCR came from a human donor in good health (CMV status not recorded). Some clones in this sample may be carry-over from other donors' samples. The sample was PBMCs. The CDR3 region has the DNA TGTGCCAGCAGCCCCCCCGGGGGGACGTACGGGGAGCAGTACTTC. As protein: CASSPPGGTYGEQYF. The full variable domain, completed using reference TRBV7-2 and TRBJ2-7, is GAGVSQSPSNKVTEKGKDVELRCDPISGHTALYWYRQSLGQGLEFLIYFQGNSAPDKSGLPSDRFSAERTGGSVSTLTIQRTQQEDSAVYLCASSPPGGTYGEQYFGPGTRLTVT.